The TCR beta chain described here comes from a study of blood T cell repertoires in COVID-19. Source study methods: Amplification of reference gene primers was used by the study to estimate nucleated cell counts. TCRdb keeps only in-frame clones here, not all; method: immunoSEQ multiplex PCR. V, J and clone size were drawn from that table, and D and trimming were deduced from the DNA. The table records 120,000 or so clones, roughly 91% of them present only once. This TCR was recovered from a human donor in a cohort sampled during active COVID-19. Material: peripheral blood.

Written as DNA, the CDR3 is TGTGCCAGCGGCACAGGGAACTATGGCTACACCTTC. Translated: CASGTGNYGYTF. The chain is built from TRBV6-5 and TRBJ1-2; D is possibly TRBD1 (6 bases). Germline V lookup: CDR1 MNHEY, CDR2 SVGAGI. This CDR3 region has 12 residues. V lost 8 bases and J lost 2, with 9 bases in between.